This T cell receptor (beta chain) came from a study of monozygotic twins with inflammatory bowel disease. The CDR3 is 14 amino acids. The germline gives CDR1 KGHSH, CDR2 LQKENI. A 6-nucleotide sample barcode was carried by the UMIs, which template switching added. TCRdb reanalyzed the 5' RACE reads, giving one entry per CDR3 protein sequence and no DNA. The sample holds about 85,000 distinct CDR3 sequences. The chain carries TRBV18 and TRBJ1-2. The sample consisted of blood. This TCR derives from a human donor with ulcerative colitis or Crohn's disease, or a healthy co-twin of an affected twin (not recorded which). This CDR3 reads CASSPLQEYYGYTF.